This T cell receptor beta chain was obtained from a study of cytomegalovirus exposure and HLA in healthy donors. Study-level information: Among the roughly 430 genotyped donors, over 70% were placed in the Caucasian-associated ancestry cluster.

General study results and limits: Accurate prediction of most subjects' HLA-A and HLA-B alleles from TCR beta sequences was reported. In a later analysis, specific HLA alleles were associated with approximately 17,000 TCR beta sequences at a 0.05 false discovery rate. For most TCR beta V segments, an earlier analysis put the productive rate at about 87% or about 30% of the time.

The study ran its PCR with 60 Vbeta and 13 Jbeta primers. Libraries were prepared by immunoSEQ multiplex PCR; TCRdb keeps only in-frame clonotypes and omits some of them. This table holds 85,000 to 110,000 clones, more than 75% found once. The CDR3 covers 13 residues. Looked up from germline, CDR1 is SQVTM and CDR2 is ANQGSEA. Regarding this clone: Its antigen is unknown.

The receptor was isolated from a woman aged 18-29 years in good health and CMV-seropositive. The genes are TRBV29-1 and TRBJ2-5; TRBD1 matches 12 bases. The tail of the sequence fits TRBJ2-7 better, so the J call may be wrong. The sample taken for sequencing was PBMCs. The CDR3 sequence is CSVTGTGGAEQYF. CDR3 DNA sequence: TGCAGCGTGACCGGGACAGGGGGCGCCGAGCAGTACTTC.